These 32 T cell receptor beta chains were all obtained from the same sample, sequenced in a study of CD8 T cells in Susac syndrome. Random-hexamer reverse transcription was applied to roughly 0.5 to 1 ug RNA. MiXCR, applied by TCRdb to the immunoSEQ multiplex PCR reads, yields one record per CDR3 protein. The sample lists about 400,000 distinct CDR3 sequences, around 85% occurring once. Material for sequencing was CD8+ T cells from PBMCs. The receptors come from a human donor with multiple sclerosis.

The chain is built from TRBV2 and TRBJ2-2, with D tentatively TRBD2 (6 bases). The CDR3 has 14 residues. Germline lookup yields CDR1 SNHLY and CDR2 FYNNEI. V was shortened by 5 bases and J by 2 bases, with 9 bases between the two germline ends. The CDR3 loop is CASSRDSNTGELFF. CDR3 bases: TGTGCCAGCAGTCGGGACTCTAACACCGGGGAGCTGTTTTTT.

This clonotype was found a few times. The chain is built from TRBV4-1 and TRBJ2-3, with D hard to call. CDR1 and CDR2 (germline): MGHRA, YSYEKL. Trimming pared 3 bases from V and 3 bases from J, leaving 1 base between. The CDR3 covers 11 residues. The CDR3 loop reads CASSQTDTQYF. CDR3 in DNA: TGCGCCAGCAGCCAGACAGATACGCAGTATTTT.

A remark on this clonotype: The junction departs from the called germline gene at one end, perhaps through a read error. The chain links TRBV29-1 to TRBJ2-4; D gene ambiguous. The germline V gene encodes CDR1 SQVTM and CDR2 ANQGSEA. CDR3 length: 13 amino acids. The CDR3 protein is CSVQEVTKNIQYF. The DNA for the CDR3 is TGCAGCGTTCAAGAGGTGACCAAAAACATTCAGTACTTC.

This rearrangement joins TRBV2 to TRBJ2-1; D gene unclear. There are 16 residues in the CDR3. Trimming took off 0 bases at V and 2 bases at J, with 11 bases between the two ends. Germline CDR1 reads SNHLY; CDR2 reads FYNNEI. CDR3 in DNA: TGTGCCAGCAGTGAAGCTGCTCGGGCCCCCTACAATGAGCAGTTCTTC. This gives the protein CASSEAARAPYNEQFF.

CDR3 loop: CSARGLAGEETQYF. The DNA of the CDR3 is TGCAGTGCTAGAGGACTAGCGGGGGAAGAGACCCAGTACTTC. The chain links TRBV20-1 to TRBJ2-5; TRBD2 matches at 12 bases. The junction had 0 bases not matched to a gene; V was cut back by 1 base and J by 3 bases. Looked up from germline, CDR1 is DFQATT and CDR2 is SNEGSKA (reference sequence). This CDR3 has 14 residues.

V is TRBV28 and J is TRBJ2-7; TRBD1 matches at 8 bases. From germline, CDR1 is MDHEN and CDR2 SYDVKM. V gave up 6 bases and J gave up 2 bases; unmatched junction bases: 9. The CDR3 length is 15 residues. CDR3 nucleotide sequence: TGTGCCAGCAGACAGGCGGGACAGGCTACCTACGAGCAGTACTTC. It specifies CASRQAGQATYEQYF.

The chain recombines TRBV2 with TRBJ1-1; 7 bases map to TRBD1. V lost 6 bases, J lost 2 bases, and 9 bases stayed unmatched. Germline V CDR1 and CDR2: SNHLY, FYNNEI. The CDR3 contains 15 residues. The CDR3 sequence: CASSPLTGRNTEAFF. The CDR3 nucleotides read TGTGCCAGCAGCCCCCTGACAGGGAGAAACACTGAAGCTTTCTTT.

The chain combines TRBV11-2 with TRBJ2-1, with a tentative D call TRBD2 (5 bases). The length of the CDR3 is 13 residues. Trimming took off 1 base at V and 6 bases at J, with 7 bases between the two ends. Germline V gives CDR1 SGHAT, CDR2 FQNNGV. The chain's CDR3 is CASSLAGSNEQFF. CDR3 coding DNA: TGTGCCAGCAGCTTAGCGGGGTCCAATGAGCAGTTCTTC.

The chain uses TRBV29-1 and TRBJ1-2; 8 positions agree with TRBD1. Germline V lookup: CDR1 SQVTM, CDR2 ANQGSEA. The V and J ends lost 3 bases and 7 bases, in that order; junction bases with no gene match: 10. This CDR3 contains 14 residues. The CDR3, as DNA: TGCAGCGTTGAGGGGGACAGGTGGGAGATTGGCTACACCTTC. It translates to CSVEGDRWEIGYTF.

The CDR3 DNA sequence: TGCGCCAGCAGCCGTACGAGAACTCTGACTCAAGAGACCCAGTACTTC. It specifies CASSRTRTLTQETQYF. The chain recombines TRBV5-1 with TRBJ2-5, with no clear D. Trimming pared 4 bases from V and 2 bases from J, leaving 18 bases between. This CDR3 contains 16 residues. Germline lookup yields CDR1 SGHRS and CDR2 YFSETQ. The whole variable domain, filled in from reference TRBV5-1 and TRBJ2-5, reads KAGVTQTPRYLIKTRGQQVTLSCSPISGHRSVSWYQQTPGQGLQFLFEYFSETQRNKGNFPGRFSGRQFSNSRSEMNVSTLELGDSALYLCASSRTRTLTQETQYFGPGTRLLVL.

This clonotype showed up just a few times. The chain is built from TRBV4-1 and TRBJ2-3; D is undetermined. V was trimmed by 0 bases and J by 2 bases, leaving 6 bases between them. The CDR3 length is 14 residues. The germline V gene has CDR1 MGHRA and CDR2 YSYEKL. The CDR3 sequence: CASSQDPSTDTQYF. In DNA, the CDR3 is TGCGCCAGCAGCCAAGATCCATCCACAGATACGCAGTATTTT.

This clonotype was counted between two and nine times. This rearrangement joins TRBV27 to TRBJ1-2; 8 nucleotides align to TRBD1. The ends lost 4 bases at V and 7 bases at J; junction bases unmatched: 2. There are 12 residues in the CDR3. CDR1 and CDR2 (germline): MNHEY, SMNVEV (reference sequence). This chain's CDR3 is CASSSDRVGYTF. CDR3 DNA sequence: TGTGCCAGCAGTTCGGACAGGGTTGGCTACACCTTC.

This clonotype was seen more than once but under ten times. The chain uses TRBV6-2 or TRBV6-3 and TRBJ2-4, with D perhaps being TRBD1 or TRBD2 (5 bases each). The CDR3 spans 23 residues. Germline V gene sequence: CDR1 MNHEY, CDR2 SVGEGT. The ends were cut back, 0 bases at V and 0 bases at J, with 30 bases in the middle. CDR3 in DNA: TGTGCCAGCAGTTACTCTCTGCCGGCCTGTGTTGGGGACGAAAGGCTAGCCAAAAACATTCAGTACTTC. Residues: CASSYSLPACVGDERLAKNIQYF.

This chain links TRBV7-9 with TRBJ1-5, with D hard to call. Germline V gene sequence: CDR1 SEHNR, CDR2 FQNEAQ (reference sequence). The V end was cut by 4 bases, the J end by 1 base, with 14 bases between. The CDR3 sequence is 16 residues long. The CDR3 DNA reads TGTGCCAGCAGCTCAACTAGGACTGAGAGCAATCAGCCCCAGCATTTT. Translating gives CASSSTRTESNQPQHF.

This chain links TRBV10-2 with TRBJ2-7, with D perhaps TRBD1 or TRBD2 (5 bases each). Germline lookup yields CDR1 WSHSY and CDR2 SAAADI. This CDR3 contains 14 residues. Trimming stripped 4 bases from V and 6 bases from J, with 16 bases between. CDR3 protein: CASSGSGGSIEQYF. The CDR3 DNA reads TGCGCCAGCAGTGGATCTGGGGGATCAATCGAGCAGTACTTC.

The chain uses TRBV5-1 and TRBJ2-1; 10 nucleotides line up with TRBD2. Per the germline V gene, CDR1 is SGHRS and CDR2 is YFSETQ. The CDR3 length is 17 residues. The J segment lost 6 bases and the V segment lost 4 bases, leaving 13 bases of the junction unmatched. CDR3 loop: CASSQGLAGDQANEQFF. Written as DNA, the CDR3 is TGCGCCAGCAGCCAGGGGCTAGCGGGAGATCAGGCCAATGAGCAGTTCTTC.

CDR3 sequence (DNA): TGTGCCAGCAGCCCCCGGACAGGCAGAACCTACGAGCAGTACTTC. Its translation: CASSPRTGRTYEQYF. This chain connects TRBV7-9 to TRBJ2-7, with 7 bases aligning to TRBD1. Germline V gene lookup returns CDR1 SEHNR and CDR2 FQNEAQ (reference sequence). The J segment lost 2 bases and the V segment lost 5 bases, leaving 9 bases of the junction unmatched. The CDR3 spans 15 residues. Using reference TRBV7-9 and TRBJ2-7 for the parts outside the CDR3, the full variable domain is DTGVSQNPRHKITKRGQNVTFRCDPISEHNRLYWYRQTLGQGPEFLTYFQNEAQLEKSRLLSDRFSAERPKGSFSTLEIQRTEQGDSAMYLCASSPRTGRTYEQYFGPGTRLTVT.

The chain has TRBV6-1 and TRBJ2-3; 7 bases line up with TRBD2. V lost 3 bases, J lost 0 bases, and 6 bases stayed unmatched. Germline lookup yields CDR1 MNHNS and CDR2 SASEGT. The CDR3 consists of 16 residues. For the CDR3, the DNA is TGTGCCAGCAGTGAGTGGACTAGTGGGAGCACAGATACGCAGTATTTT. It encodes CASSEWTSGSTDTQYF.

The chain recombines TRBV3-1 with TRBJ1-1; TRBD1 might be the D (5 bases). CDR1 LGHDT and CDR2 YNNKEL come from the germline V gene (reference sequence). V lost 7 bases and J 5 bases, leaving 14 bases between the germline ends. The CDR3 covers 13 residues. CDR3 nucleotides: TGTGCCAGCACAAACGGTGGGGGGACTGAAGCTTTCTTT. The encoded protein is CASTNGGGTEAFF.

This clonotype came up once. V usage is TRBV10-3 and J usage is TRBJ1-1; unclear D gene. The V gene's germline CDR1 is ENHRY and CDR2 SYGVKD. CDR3 length: 13 residues. Trimming pared 3 bases from V and 3 bases from J, leaving 8 bases between. CDR3 DNA: TGTGCCATCAGTGATCCGGCCGACACTGAAGCTTTCTTT. It specifies CAISDPADTEAFF.

The V call is TRBV7-9, the J call TRBJ2-3; perhaps TRBD2 as D (5 bases). With 4 bases removed from V and 0 bases from J, the gap between germline ends came to 11 bases. Germline CDR1 is SEHNR and CDR2 is FQNEAQ (reference sequence). The CDR3 has 15 amino acids. As DNA, the CDR3 is TGTGCCAGCAGCTCTCGAGCGGCTAGCACAGATACGCAGTATTTT. Protein sequence: CASSSRAASTDTQYF.

CDR3 in DNA: TGTGCCAGCAGCCCGTTCGTGGATAAGCGGGACGAGCAGTACTTC. It codes for CASSPFVDKRDEQYF. The J gene is TRBJ2-7, the V gene TRBV11-2; D perhaps matches TRBD2 (6 bases). The CDR3 covers 15 residues. Germline assignment: CDR1 SGHAT and CDR2 FQNNGV. V shed 5 bases and J shed 5 bases, with 19 bases lying between them.

This clonotype was picked up a small number of times. The chain uses TRBV2 and TRBJ2-7; the D is unclear. Trimming removed 1 base from V and 0 bases from J, with 7 bases in between. CDR3 size: 14 residues. Germline CDR1 reads SNHLY; CDR2 reads FYNNEI. CDR3 DNA sequence: TGTGCCAGCAGTGAAGGGCCTAGCTCCTACGAGCAGTACTTC. Translating gives CASSEGPSSYEQYF. The entire variable domain, with the rest obtained from reference TRBV2 and TRBJ2-7, is as follows: EPEVTQTPSHQVTQMGQEVILRCVPISNHLYFYWYRQILGQKVEFLVSFYNNEISEKSEIFDDQFSVERPDGSNFTLKIRSTKLEDSAMYFCASSEGPSSYEQYFGPGTRLTVT.

This chain connects TRBV2 to TRBJ2-7; 8 bases are a match to TRBD1. Germline lookup yields CDR1 SNHLY and CDR2 FYNNEI. CDR3 length: 16 amino acids. Trimming took 4 bases from V and 3 from J; bases not matched to a gene: 11. The CDR3 sequence is CASSVIKGQGSYEQYF. As DNA, the CDR3 is TGTGCCAGCAGTGTAATAAAAGGACAGGGAAGCTACGAGCAGTACTTC.

The V call is TRBV27, the J call TRBJ2-5, with D possibly TRBD2 on 6 matching bases. The V and J ends lost 1 base and 5 bases respectively, with 14 bases between them. This CDR3 spans 15 amino acids. Germline CDR1 and CDR2: MNHEY and SMNVEV (reference sequence). CDR3 region: CASSLFGTAWETQYF. In DNA form, the CDR3 reads TGTGCCAGCAGTTTATTCGGGACTGCATGGGAGACCCAGTACTTC.

In this sample, this clonotype turned up once. The chain has TRBV27 and TRBJ2-1; no reliable D call. CDR1 and CDR2 from the germline V gene are MNHEY and SMNVEV (reference sequence). Trimming left V 4 bases short and J 1 base short, with 14 bases between. The CDR3 is made up of 16 amino acids. This CDR3 reads CASSSGTSWSYNEQFF. Written as DNA, the CDR3 is TGTGCCAGCAGTTCCGGCACCAGCTGGTCCTACAATGAGCAGTTCTTC.

In DNA, the CDR3 is TGTGCCTGGAGTGCGCCAGGGGGACCGGCCCAGCATTTT. This codes for CAWSAPGGPAQHF. The rearrangement joins TRBV30 to TRBJ1-5; 7 bases match TRBD1. Per germline, CDR1 GTSNPN and CDR2 SVGIG (reference sequence). This CDR3 comprises 13 residues. The V gene end was trimmed by 1 base and the J gene end by 11 bases; junction bases not matched to a gene: 8. Complete variable domain (other parts from reference TRBV30 and TRBJ1-5): SQTIHQWPATLVQPVGSPLSLECTVEGTSNPNLYWYRQAAGRGLQLLFYSVGIGQISSEVPQNLSASRPQDRQFILSSKKLLLSDSGFYLCAWSAPGGPAQHFGDGTRLSIL.

CDR3 residues: CASSLEGGDTQYF. The CDR3 region has the DNA TGTGCCAGCAGTTTGGAGGGGGGAGATACGCAGTATTTT. The chain recombines TRBV28 with TRBJ2-3, with D perhaps TRBD1 or TRBD2 (6 bases each). CDR3 size: 13 residues. Germline V gene sequence: CDR1 MDHEN, CDR2 SYDVKM. V shed 3 bases and J shed 5 bases, with 9 bases lying between them.

This chain joins TRBV7-9 and TRBJ2-1, with D possibly matching TRBD1 (6 bases). Per germline, CDR1 SEHNR and CDR2 FQNEAQ (reference sequence). With 4 bases removed from V and 7 bases from J, the gap between germline ends came to 14 bases. The CDR3 extends over 14 amino acids. CDR3 in amino acids: CASSSTGIQNEQFF. The CDR3 region has the DNA TGTGCCAGCAGCTCCACAGGGATCCAGAATGAGCAGTTCTTC.

The chain joins TRBV6-5 to TRBJ1-1, with D unresolved. CDR1 and CDR2 from the germline V gene are MNHEY and SVGAGI. CDR3 length equals 14 residues. Trimming left V 3 bases short and J 4 bases short, with 12 bases between. The CDR3 DNA reads as TGTGCCAGCAGTTATCTCGGACGGACCACTGAAGCTTTCTTT. This translates into CASSYLGRTTEAFF.

This chain connects TRBV27 to TRBJ2-3, with no clear D. The germline V gene encodes CDR1 MNHEY and CDR2 SMNVEV (reference sequence). This CDR3 is 11 amino acids long. The germline V and J ends were trimmed by 9 bases and 0 bases, with 4 bases remaining between them. As DNA, the CDR3 is TGTGCCAGTGGAAGCACAGATACGCAGTATTTT. Its protein is CASGSTDTQYF.

The chain uses TRBV30 and TRBJ2-2; D is undetermined. This CDR3 contains 13 residues. Trimming took off 2 bases at V and 4 bases at J, with 8 bases between the two ends. CDR1 and CDR2 from the germline V gene are GTSNPN and SVGIG (reference sequence). In nucleotides, the CDR3 is TGTGCCTGGAGTTATACAGCCACCGGGGAGCTGTTTTTT. Translating it yields CAWSYTATGELFF. The complete variable domain, with remaining parts taken from reference TRBV30 and TRBJ2-2, reads SQTIHQWPATLVQPVGSPLSLECTVEGTSNPNLYWYRQAAGRGLQLLFYSVGIGQISSEVPQNLSASRPQDRQFILSSKKLLLSDSGFYLCAWSYTATGELFFGEGSRLTVL.